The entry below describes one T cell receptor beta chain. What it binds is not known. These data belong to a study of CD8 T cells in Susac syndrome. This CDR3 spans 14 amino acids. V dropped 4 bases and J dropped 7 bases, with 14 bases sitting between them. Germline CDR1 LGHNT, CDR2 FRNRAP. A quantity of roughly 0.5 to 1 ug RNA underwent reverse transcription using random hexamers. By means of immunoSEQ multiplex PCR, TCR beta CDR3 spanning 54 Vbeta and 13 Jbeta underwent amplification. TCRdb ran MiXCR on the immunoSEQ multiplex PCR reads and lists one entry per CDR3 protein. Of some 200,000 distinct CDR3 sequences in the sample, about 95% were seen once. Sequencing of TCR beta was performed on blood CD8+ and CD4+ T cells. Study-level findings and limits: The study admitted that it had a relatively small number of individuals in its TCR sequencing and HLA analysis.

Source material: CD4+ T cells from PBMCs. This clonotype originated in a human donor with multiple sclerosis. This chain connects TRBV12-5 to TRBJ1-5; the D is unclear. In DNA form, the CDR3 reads TGTGCTAGTGGTTCCTCGACGGCTCGGCAGCCCCAGCATTTT. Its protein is CASGSSTARQPQHF.